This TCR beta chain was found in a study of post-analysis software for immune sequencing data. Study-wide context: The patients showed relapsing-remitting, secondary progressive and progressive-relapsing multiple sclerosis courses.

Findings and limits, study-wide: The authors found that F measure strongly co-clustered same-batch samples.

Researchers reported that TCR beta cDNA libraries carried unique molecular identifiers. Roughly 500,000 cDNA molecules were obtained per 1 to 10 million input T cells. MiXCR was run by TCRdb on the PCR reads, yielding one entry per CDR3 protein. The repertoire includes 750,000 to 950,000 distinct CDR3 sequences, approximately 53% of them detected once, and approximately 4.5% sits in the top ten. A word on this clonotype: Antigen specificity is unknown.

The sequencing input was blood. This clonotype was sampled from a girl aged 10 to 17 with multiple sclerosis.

In nucleotides, the CDR3 is TGTGCCATCAGTGAGTCCACGATCTGTGGCTACACCTTC. It codes for CAISESTICGYTF. This chain uses TRBV10-3 with TRBJ1-2, with no clear D. The V end lost 0 bases, the J end lost 7 bases, and 9 bases lay between the germline ends. The CDR3 has 13 residues. Germline V gives CDR1 ENHRY, CDR2 SYGVKD.